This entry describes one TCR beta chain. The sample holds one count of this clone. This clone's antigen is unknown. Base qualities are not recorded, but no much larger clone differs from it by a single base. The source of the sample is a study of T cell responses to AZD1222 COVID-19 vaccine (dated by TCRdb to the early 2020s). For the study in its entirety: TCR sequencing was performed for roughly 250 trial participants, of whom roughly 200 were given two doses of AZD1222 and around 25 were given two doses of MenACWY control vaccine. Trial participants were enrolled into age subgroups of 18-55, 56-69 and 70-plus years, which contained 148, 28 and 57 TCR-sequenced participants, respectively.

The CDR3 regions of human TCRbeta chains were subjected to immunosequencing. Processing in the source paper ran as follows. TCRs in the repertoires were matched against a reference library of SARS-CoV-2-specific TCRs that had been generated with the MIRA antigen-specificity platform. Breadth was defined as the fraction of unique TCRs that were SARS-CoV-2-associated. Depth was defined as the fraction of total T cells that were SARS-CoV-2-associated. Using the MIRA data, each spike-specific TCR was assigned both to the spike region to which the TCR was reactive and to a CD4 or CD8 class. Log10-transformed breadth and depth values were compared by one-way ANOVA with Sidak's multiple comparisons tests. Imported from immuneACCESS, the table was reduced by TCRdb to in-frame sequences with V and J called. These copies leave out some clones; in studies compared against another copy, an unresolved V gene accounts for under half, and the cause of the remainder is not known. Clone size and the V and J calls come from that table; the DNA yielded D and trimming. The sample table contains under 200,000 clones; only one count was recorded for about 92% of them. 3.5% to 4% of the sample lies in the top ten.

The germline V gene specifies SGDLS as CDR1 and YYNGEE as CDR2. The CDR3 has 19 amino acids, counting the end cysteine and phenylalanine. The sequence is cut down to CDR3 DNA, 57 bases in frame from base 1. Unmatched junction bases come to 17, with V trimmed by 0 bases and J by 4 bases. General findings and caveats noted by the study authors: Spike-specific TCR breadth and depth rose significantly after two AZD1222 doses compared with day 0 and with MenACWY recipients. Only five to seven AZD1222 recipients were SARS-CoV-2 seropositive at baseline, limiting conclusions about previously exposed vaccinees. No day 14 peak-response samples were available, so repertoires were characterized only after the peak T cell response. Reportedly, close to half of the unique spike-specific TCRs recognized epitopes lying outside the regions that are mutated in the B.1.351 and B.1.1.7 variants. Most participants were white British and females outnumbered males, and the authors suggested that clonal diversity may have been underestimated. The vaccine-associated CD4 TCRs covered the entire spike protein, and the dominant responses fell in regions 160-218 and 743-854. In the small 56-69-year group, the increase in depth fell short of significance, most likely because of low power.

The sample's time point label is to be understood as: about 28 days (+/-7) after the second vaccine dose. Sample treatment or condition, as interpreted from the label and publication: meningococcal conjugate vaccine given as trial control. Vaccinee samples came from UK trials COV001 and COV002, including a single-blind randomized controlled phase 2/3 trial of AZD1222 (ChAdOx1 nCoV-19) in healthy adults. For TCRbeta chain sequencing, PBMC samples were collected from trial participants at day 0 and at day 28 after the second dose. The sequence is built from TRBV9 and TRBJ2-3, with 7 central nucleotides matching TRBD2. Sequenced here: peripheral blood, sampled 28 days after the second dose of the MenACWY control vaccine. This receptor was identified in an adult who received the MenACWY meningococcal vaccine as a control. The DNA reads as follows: TGTGCCAGCAGCGTAGAGGTCGGCGGGAGTACTGTAGGGGCAGATACGCAGTATTTT. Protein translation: CASSVEVGGSTVGADTQYF.